Detailed here is one TCR beta chain. Clones were sequenced by immunoSEQ multiplex PCR, and TCRdb holds only the in-frame ones, with some missing. The sample includes 180,000 or so clones, about 85% of them seen just once. With 1 base removed from V and 0 bases from J, the gap between germline ends came to 6 bases. Germline CDR1 reads MNHNY; CDR2 reads SVGAGI (reference sequence). The CDR3 contains 14 residues. The record originates from a study of blood T cell repertoires in COVID-19. Study context: Sources were T cells, B-cell-depleted T cells, or PBMCs; the material itself was cDNA or gDNA.

The chain uses TRBV6-6 and TRBJ1-1; no reliable D call. Sequencing was performed on peripheral blood. This clonotype was obtained from a young man with acute or convalescent COVID-19. The DNA of the CDR3 is TGTGCCAGCAGTTACTTTCAGATGAACACTGAAGCTTTCTTT. Translation: CASSYFQMNTEAFF.